A single sample gave rise to the 22 T cell receptor beta chains below, sequenced in a study of post-analysis software for immune sequencing data. Findings and limits, study-wide: Compared with controls, patients had more of 4 or 5 TRBV segments, including TRBV5-6, TRBV5-1 and TRBV20-1.

These receptors have no identified antigens. TCR beta cDNA libraries had unique molecular identifiers. Each CDR3 protein gets one entry after TCRdb re-called the PCR reads with MiXCR. The sample contains about 770,000 distinct CDR3 sequences, 46% of which appear only once. Sequencing was performed on blood. The source of these receptors is a girl aged 5 to 17 with multiple sclerosis.

This chain uses TRBV3-1 with TRBJ1-1; D is ambiguous. Germline assignment: CDR1 LGHDT and CDR2 YNNKEL (reference sequence). This CDR3 has 14 residues. V was clipped by 1 base and J by 1 base, with 7 bases between them. Here the CDR3 reads CASSQVRSNTEAFF. The CDR3 region has the DNA TGTGCCAGCAGCCAAGTTAGGTCGAACACTGAAGCTTTCTTT.

The V gene is TRBV4-1, the J gene TRBJ2-5, with 8 bases matching TRBD2. Per germline, CDR1 MGHRA and CDR2 YSYEKL. With V trimmed by 7 bases and J by 4 bases, 14 bases remained unmatched. The CDR3 has 16 amino acids. CDR3 in amino acids: CASTWLREGGGETQYF. CDR3 DNA sequence: TGCGCCAGCACTTGGCTTCGGGAGGGAGGAGGAGAGACCCAGTACTTC.

The chain couples TRBV6-1 to TRBJ2-7, with 7 nucleotides matching TRBD1. CDR3 length: 16 amino acids. J was trimmed by 3 bases and V by 3 bases; bases with no gene match: 11. The germline gives CDR1 MNHNS, CDR2 SASEGT. CDR3 residues: CASSDLSGTVSYEQYF. In DNA form, the CDR3 reads TGTGCCAGCAGTGATCTGTCCGGGACAGTGAGCTACGAGCAGTACTTC.

The rearrangement joins TRBV19 to TRBJ1-5, with unresolved D. V lost 4 bases and J lost 4, with 17 bases in between. The germline V gene has CDR1 LNHDA and CDR2 SQIVND (reference sequence). This CDR3 contains 16 residues. CDR3 residues: CASSTPSRVGNQPQHF. The CDR3 bases are TGTGCCAGTAGTACCCCCTCTCGGGTTGGAAATCAGCCCCAGCATTTT. Combining the CDR3 with reference TRBV19 and TRBJ1-5 gives the whole variable domain DGGITQSPKYLFRKEGQNVTLSCEQNLNHDAMYWYRQDPGQGLRLIYYSQIVNDFQKGDIAEGYSVSREKKESFPLTVTSAQKNPTAFYLCASSTPSRVGNQPQHFGDGTRLSIL.

V and J are TRBV15 and TRBJ2-7, with D uncertain. The germline V gene has CDR1 LNHNV and CDR2 YYDKDF (reference sequence). V lost 0 bases and J lost 0, with 6 bases in between. The CDR3 spans 14 residues. This CDR3 reads CATSRDPSSYEQYF. Here the CDR3 DNA reads TGTGCCACCAGCAGAGATCCTAGCTCCTACGAGCAGTACTTC.

This chain uses TRBV5-1 with TRBJ1-4; perhaps TRBD1 as D (5 bases). CDR1 and CDR2 from the germline V gene are SGHRS and YFSETQ. Trimming shortened V by 4 bases and J by 2 bases, and 15 bases separated the two germline ends. The CDR3 runs to 16 residues. The CDR3 loop reads CASSKGRDVTNEKLFF. In nucleotides, the CDR3 is TGCGCCAGCAGCAAGGGCAGGGATGTTACTAATGAAAAACTGTTTTTT. Variable domain in full (rest from reference TRBV5-1 and TRBJ1-4): KAGVTQTPRYLIKTRGQQVTLSCSPISGHRSVSWYQQTPGQGLQFLFEYFSETQRNKGNFPGRFSGRQFSNSRSEMNVSTLELGDSALYLCASSKGRDVTNEKLFFGSGTQLSVL.

The chain recombines TRBV15 with TRBJ2-1; 14 bases are shared with TRBD2. The CDR3 extends over 16 amino acids. Germline V gives CDR1 LNHNV, CDR2 YYDKDF (reference sequence). J lost 7 bases, V lost 4 bases, and 6 bases had no gene match. CDR3 residues: CATSNLGLAGANEQFF. The DNA of the CDR3 is TGTGCCACCAGCAACCTGGGACTAGCGGGAGCAAATGAGCAGTTCTTC.

The chain uses TRBV20-1 and TRBJ1-4; a possible D gene is TRBD1 (6 bases). Germline V gene lookup returns CDR1 DFQATT and CDR2 SNEGSKA (reference sequence). The V and J ends lost 6 bases and 0 bases respectively, with 8 bases between them. The CDR3 runs 13 residues. CDR3 nucleotides: TGCAGTGCCCAGGGGCCAACTAATGAAAAACTGTTTTTT. Translating gives CSAQGPTNEKLFF.

This chain links TRBV12-3 or TRBV12-4 with TRBJ2-4, with TRBD2 matching 11 bases. The J call may not be correct, given that the DNA end is closer to TRBJ2-7. This CDR3 has 15 amino acids. CDR3 DNA: TGTGCCAGCAGCCGACTAGCGGGGTTAGGCTACGAGCAGTACTTC. Its translation is CASSRLAGLGYEQYF.

The V gene is TRBV18, the J gene TRBJ1-1; TRBD1 matches at 7 bases. Losses at the gene ends were 1 base for V and 2 bases for J; bases not matched to a gene: 7. This CDR3 spans 16 amino acids. Per germline, CDR1 KGHSH and CDR2 LQKENI. The CDR3 sequence: CASSPRIQGGNTEAFF. In DNA, the CDR3 is TGTGCCAGCTCACCACGTATCCAGGGGGGCAACACTGAAGCTTTCTTT.

This chain joins TRBV12-5 and TRBJ1-5; D uncertain. The ends were cut back, 7 bases at V and 2 bases at J, with 12 bases in the middle. Germline assignment: CDR1 LGHNT and CDR2 FRNRAP. The CDR3 length is 14 residues. CDR3 nucleotides: TGTGCTAGTGCTCATGCACCTGGCAATCAGCCCCAGCATTTT. This gives the protein CASAHAPGNQPQHF.

The chain carries TRBV5-6 and TRBJ1-4, with TRBD1 as a possible D gene (6 bases). From germline, CDR1 is SGHDT and CDR2 YYEEEE. V lost 3 bases to trimming and J lost 8 bases, with 8 bases between them. The CDR3 covers 12 residues. The CDR3 protein is CASSWTAEKLFF. Written as DNA, the CDR3 is TGTGCCAGCAGCTGGACAGCCGAAAAACTGTTTTTT.

The V gene is TRBV4-3, the J gene TRBJ1-6, with D possibly being TRBD1 (5 bases). Germline CDR1 reads LGHNA; CDR2 reads YSLEER. The CDR3 length is 17 residues. Trimming removed 0 bases at V and 0 bases at J, with 9 bases between. This CDR3 reads CASSQDRGSSYNSPLHF. The CDR3 nucleotides read TGCGCCAGCAGCCAAGATAGGGGTAGCTCCTATAATTCACCCCTCCACTTT.

The chain has TRBV28 and TRBJ1-1; D is undetermined. Germline V gene lookup returns CDR1 MDHEN and CDR2 SYDVKM. This CDR3 contains 13 residues. The V gene lost 7 bases and the J gene lost 5 bases, with 14 bases spanning the gap. In nucleotides, the CDR3 is TGTGCCAGCACCCAAGGGAGGAAGACTGAAGCTTTCTTT. This codes for CASTQGRKTEAFF.

This clonotype was detected a few times. This chain links TRBV24-1 with TRBJ1-2; a possible D gene is TRBD1 (5 bases). The CDR3 has 14 residues. V dropped 4 bases and J dropped 5 bases, with 13 bases sitting between them. Germline values: CDR1 KGHDR, CDR2 SFDVKD. This CDR3 is CATSDPGRTYGYTF. CDR3 bases: TGTGCCACCAGTGACCCGGGACGTACATATGGCTACACCTTC.

The chain is built from TRBV5-1 and TRBJ2-7; D possibly corresponds to TRBD2 (6 bases). CDR1 and CDR2 (germline): SGHRS, YFSETQ. Trimming shortened V by 0 bases and J by 2 bases, and 12 bases separated the two germline ends. This CDR3 has 15 residues. The CDR3 DNA is TGCGCCAGCAGCTTGGACGTCGGGAGAGCCTACGAGCAGTACTTC. This translates into CASSLDVGRAYEQYF.

This clonotype has only one observation. The genes are TRBV29-1 and TRBJ1-2; perhaps TRBD1 as D (6 bases). Trimming left V 3 bases short and J 0 bases short, with 11 bases between. This CDR3 is 14 amino acids long. CDR1 is SQVTM and CDR2 is ANQGSEA in the germline V gene. The CDR3 loop is CSVEDRPTNYGYTF. In DNA, the CDR3 is TGCAGCGTTGAGGACAGACCCACTAACTATGGCTACACCTTC.

This chain connects TRBV5-1 to TRBJ2-5; D might be TRBD2 (6 bases). Germline CDR1 is SGHRS and CDR2 is YFSETQ. The V end lost 0 bases, the J end lost 5 bases, and 14 bases lay between the germline ends. The CDR3 covers 15 residues. Here the CDR3 reads CASSLAEEGTETQYF. In DNA form, the CDR3 reads TGCGCCAGCAGCTTGGCAGAGGAGGGTACGGAGACCCAGTACTTC.

This clonotype was seen a handful of times. This rearrangement joins TRBV28 to TRBJ1-2; D might be TRBD1 (6 bases). The CDR3 is made up of 13 amino acids. Germline V gene lookup returns CDR1 MDHEN and CDR2 SYDVKM. Trimming took off 6 bases at V and 5 bases at J, with 13 bases between the two ends. The chain's CDR3 is CASRGATVYGYTF. The DNA of the CDR3 is TGTGCCAGCAGGGGGGCGACAGTTTATGGCTACACCTTC.

This clonotype was seen just once. The V call is TRBV9, the J call TRBJ1-2; 7 bases are shared with TRBD1. After removal of 3 bases from V and 0 bases from J, the junction contained 8 bases not matched to a gene. The CDR3 has 16 amino acids. Per the germline V gene, CDR1 is SGDLS and CDR2 is YYNGEE. CDR3 region: CASSDGTALPNYGYTF. The DNA of the CDR3 is TGTGCCAGCAGCGACGGGACAGCGCTTCCTAACTATGGCTACACCTTC. The full variable domain, completed using reference TRBV9 and TRBJ1-2, is DSGVTQTPKHLITATGQRVTLRCSPRSGDLSVYWYQQSLDQGLQFLIQYYNGEERAKGNILERFSAQQFPDLHSELNLSSLELGDSALYFCASSDGTALPNYGYTFGSGTRLTVV.

The genes are TRBV12-3 or TRBV12-4 and TRBJ2-1, with 7 bases matching TRBD2. Germline trimming cut 5 bases from V and 0 bases from J; bases unmatched to any gene: 7. The CDR3 extends over 16 amino acids. CDR3 nucleotides: TGTGCCAGCAGTCCCGGGGGGAGCGCCTCCTACAATGAGCAGTTCTTC. Translating gives CASSPGGSASYNEQFF.

This clonotype was recorded a few times. The chain carries TRBV3-1 and TRBJ2-7, with TRBD2 as a possible D gene (6 bases). The CDR3 length is 12 residues. Trimming shortened V by 6 bases and J by 6 bases, and 12 bases separated the two germline ends. The germline CDR1 and CDR2 sequences are LGHDT and YNNKEL (reference sequence). CDR3: CASSRGVVEQYF. Here the CDR3 DNA reads TGTGCCAGCAGTCGCGGGGTGGTCGAGCAGTACTTC.